This T cell receptor (beta chain) was sequenced during a study of T cell responses to AZD1222 COVID-19 vaccine. General observations from the study: Spike-specific TCRs gained breadth and depth after people received two AZD1222 doses. At study baseline, merely more than 5 AZD1222 recipients were seropositive. Regions 160-218 and 743-854 dominated among vaccine-associated CD4 TCRs spanning spike.

About this clone: Antigen specificity is unknown.

Second doses at about 4 or about 12 weeks were pooled. The germline V gene encodes CDR1 SGHNT and CDR2 YYREEE (reference sequence). The CDR3 sequence is 16 residues long. V gave up 3 bases and J gave up 4 bases; unmatched junction bases: 8. Generated by immunoSEQ multiplex PCR, the TCRdb table keeps only in-frame clones and is missing some. This table has 90,000 to 150,000 clones, around 90% appearing once. The sample in question was peripheral blood, obtained 28 days after the second AZD1222 dose. The clonotype comes from an adult who received the AZD1222 COVID-19 vaccine. J is TRBJ2-7 and V is TRBV5-4, with 12 bases aligning to TRBD2. CDR3 sequence (DNA): TGTGCCAGCAGCTCAAGCCGACTAGCGGGAGAGTACGAGCAGTACTTC. As protein: CASSSSRLAGEYEQYF.